Each of the 22 T cell receptor beta chains below was sequenced from the same sample in a study of shared clonotypes between healthy human individuals. TCRdb keeps only in-frame clones here, not all; method: immunoSEQ multiplex PCR. Here the sample spans over 850,000 clones, around 82% being singletons. Sequenced sample: memory CD4+ T cells from PBMCs. The subset here: CD45RA-negative fraction. The receptors stem from a man between 18 and 29 years old in good health. Some clones in this sample may be carry-over from other donors' samples.

The V call is TRBV2, the J call TRBJ2-1, with a weak D call TRBD2 (5 bases). The CDR3 spans 12 residues. Germline V lookup: CDR1 SNHLY, CDR2 FYNNEI. With 5 bases removed from V and 12 bases from J, the gap between germline ends came to 14 bases. The CDR3 sequence: CASSFSREGQFF. CDR3 in DNA: TGTGCCAGCAGTTTCTCCCGAGAGGGGCAGTTCTTC.

V usage is TRBV9 and J usage is TRBJ2-3, with a tentative D call TRBD1 (6 bases). This CDR3 comprises 15 residues. Germline V gives CDR1 SGDLS, CDR2 YYNGEE. Deletions cut 0 bases from V and 6 bases from J, with 14 bases between. The CDR3 region has the DNA TGTGCCAGCAGCGTAGAAGGTCTTACAGGGGATACGCAGTATTTT. This encodes CASSVEGLTGDTQYF.

This clone was recorded a few times. This could be a read error, since a much larger clone is one nucleotide away. The same CDR3 is also encoded by other DNA sequences in this sample. The gene calls are TRBV12-5 and TRBJ1-2; D is possibly TRBD1 (6 bases). CDR3 length: 13 amino acids. Germline V gene lookup returns CDR1 LGHNT and CDR2 FRNRAP. The CDR3, as DNA: TGCGCTAGTGGCATGGACAGTGCCTATGGCTACACCTTC. Translating gives CASGMDSAYGYTF.

The sample holds one count of this clone. The chain is built from TRBV2 and TRBJ1-5; D is possibly TRBD1 (5 bases). Trimming stripped 8 bases from V and 6 bases from J, with 17 bases between. CDR3 length equals 14 residues. Germline lookup yields CDR1 SNHLY and CDR2 FYNNEI. CDR3 sequence: CASALESGAQPQHF. The CDR3 DNA sequence: TGTGCCAGCGCCCTAGAGAGCGGGGCTCAGCCCCAGCATTTT.

V gene TRBV27 combines with J gene TRBJ1-1; D possibly corresponds to TRBD1 (5 bases). V dropped 3 bases and J dropped 0 bases, with 11 bases sitting between them. Germline-derived CDR1 and CDR2 are MNHEY and SMNVEV (reference sequence). CDR3 length equals 15 residues. The CDR3 sequence: CASSLRRQLNTEAFF. The CDR3 bases are TGTGCCAGCAGTTTGAGGAGACAGCTGAACACTGAAGCTTTCTTT.

This chain uses TRBV10-1 with TRBJ2-7; the match to TRBD1 covers 10 bases. Germline values: CDR1 WNHNN, CDR2 SYGVQD (reference sequence). V shed 1 base and J 0 bases; nucleotides not matched to a gene: 3. The CDR3 is 16 residues long. CDR3 loop: CASSEFRDRGSYEQYF. For the CDR3, the DNA is TGCGCCAGCAGTGAGTTCCGGGACAGGGGCTCCTACGAGCAGTACTTC.

The chain is built from TRBV7-3 and TRBJ2-2; 10 bases are shared with TRBD2. Unmatched junction bases numbered 4, after V lost 5 bases and J lost 1 base. The CDR3 runs to 16 residues. Germline V gene sequence: CDR1 SGHTA, CDR2 FQGTGA. The CDR3 spells CASSAVAGGNTGELFF. CDR3 in DNA: TGTGCCAGCAGCGCGGTAGCGGGGGGGAACACCGGGGAGCTGTTTTTT.

The rearrangement links TRBV11-3 to TRBJ2-1, with 8 nucleotides matching TRBD2. Germline V gene sequence: CDR1 SGHNT, CDR2 YENEEA. The length of the CDR3 is 16 residues. V lost 1 base to trimming and J lost 1 base; unmatched junction nucleotides: 3. As DNA, the CDR3 is TGTGCCAGCAGCTTAGGGGGGACTAGATCCTACAATGAGCAGTTCTTC. Translated: CASSLGGTRSYNEQFF. The whole variable domain, remainder taken from reference TRBV11-3 and TRBJ2-1, is EAGVVQSPRYKIIEKKQPVAFWCNPISGHNTLYWYLQNLGQGPELLIRYENEEAVDDSQLPKDRFSAERLKGVDSTLKIQPAELGDSAVYLCASSLGGTRSYNEQFFGPGTRLTVL.

This rearrangement joins TRBV29-1 to TRBJ1-2, with 12 nucleotides matching TRBD1. The V gene end was trimmed by 4 bases and the J gene end by 7 bases; junction bases not matched to a gene: 4. Germline V gene data show CDR1 as SQVTM and CDR2 as ANQGSEA. This CDR3 is 13 amino acids long. CDR3 coding DNA: TGCAGCGTTGTGGGACAGGGGGCGGGTGGCTACACCTTC. Its protein product is CSVVGQGAGGYTF. Together with reference TRBV29-1 and TRBJ1-2, the CDR3 gives the full variable domain: SAVISQKPSRDICQRGTSLTIQCQVDSQVTMMFWYRQQPGQSLTLIATANQGSEATYESGFVIDKFPISRPNLTFSTLTVSNMSPEDSSIYLCSVVGQGAGGYTFGSGTRLTVV.

Worth noting for this clone: This specimen includes other DNA sequences encoding the same CDR3. J is TRBJ1-1 and V is TRBV5-1; D is ambiguous. V was shortened by 0 bases and J by 1 base, with 7 bases between the two germline ends. Per germline, CDR1 SGHRS and CDR2 YFSETQ. The CDR3 is made up of 14 amino acids. CDR3 in amino acids: CASSLDRPNTEAFF. The CDR3 nucleotides are TGCGCCAGCAGCTTGGACAGACCGAACACTGAAGCTTTCTTT. The full variable domain, in which reference TRBV5-1 and TRBJ1-1 provide the parts outside the CDR3, is KAGVTQTPRYLIKTRGQQVTLSCSPISGHRSVSWYQQTPGQGLQFLFEYFSETQRNKGNFPGRFSGRQFSNSRSEMNVSTLELGDSALYLCASSLDRPNTEAFFGQGTRLTVV.

This clone was counted a few times. Other DNA sequences in the sample encode the same CDR3. The rearrangement joins TRBV2 to TRBJ1-1; the match to TRBD1 covers 7 bases. This CDR3 is 13 amino acids long. The germline V gene has CDR1 SNHLY and CDR2 FYNNEI. J gave up 1 base and V 4 bases, and 0 bases lay outside the gene matches. For the CDR3, the DNA is TGTGCCAGCAGTGGACAGGGGAACACTGAAGCTTTCTTT. Its protein product is CASSGQGNTEAFF.

This chain connects TRBV7-3 to TRBJ2-3; D gene ambiguous. CDR1 is SGHTA, CDR2 FQGTGA, per germline. This CDR3 contains 12 residues. V was cut by 5 bases and J by 14 bases, with 17 bases left in between. The CDR3 reads CASSLDSPYLYF. The DNA for the CDR3 is TGTGCCAGCAGCCTAGACTCCCCCTACCTGTATTTT. Looking up the rest from reference TRBV7-3 and TRBJ2-3 gives the full variable domain: GAGVSQTPSNKVTEKGKYVELRCDPISGHTALYWYRQSLGQGPEFLIYFQGTGAADDSGLPNDRFFAVRPEGSVSTLKIQRTERGDSAVYLCASSLDSPYLYFGPGTRLTVL.

This clone showed up just a few times. The chain is built from TRBV7-3 and TRBJ1-1, with 12 bases that match TRBD1. V gave up 4 bases and J gave up 5 bases; unmatched junction bases: 11. From germline, CDR1 is SGHTA and CDR2 FQGTGA. This CDR3 has 17 residues. CDR3 nucleotide sequence: TGTGCCAGCAGCTCCGCCGGGACAGGGGGCTTGGGAACTGAAGCTTTCTTT. Protein: CASSSAGTGGLGTEAFF. The variable domain in full, completed from reference TRBV7-3 and TRBJ1-1, reads GAGVSQTPSNKVTEKGKYVELRCDPISGHTALYWYRQSLGQGPEFLIYFQGTGAADDSGLPNDRFFAVRPEGSVSTLKIQRTERGDSAVYLCASSSAGTGGLGTEAFFGQGTRLTVV.

This clone occurred a few times. A read error may explain this, as a much larger clone is one base away. The chain uses TRBV5-1 and TRBJ2-7, with D possibly being TRBD1 (6 bases). The germline CDR1 and CDR2 sequences are SGHRS and YFSETQ. The CDR3 is 13 amino acids. Here the CDR3 reads CAGSPQGSYEQYF. The CDR3 DNA reads TGCGCCGGCAGCCCTCAGGGGTCCTACGAGCAGTACTTC.

V gene TRBV5-8 combines with J gene TRBJ1-1; D is perhaps TRBD1 (5 bases). The V gene lost 6 bases and the J gene lost 3 bases, with 18 bases spanning the gap. From germline, CDR1 is SGHTS and CDR2 YDEGEE. The CDR3 consists of 15 residues. CDR3 sequence: CASTQRSDSYTEAFF. CDR3 nucleotide sequence: TGTGCCAGCACCCAGAGATCAGACAGTTACACTGAAGCTTTCTTT.

The rearrangement links TRBV28 to TRBJ1-2, with TRBD1 matching 8 bases. The junction had 8 bases not matched to a gene; V was cut back by 6 bases and J by 2 bases. This CDR3 is built from 15 residues. The germline gives CDR1 MDHEN, CDR2 SYDVKM. CDR3 sequence (DNA): TGTGCCAGCAGGTTTGGTGGACAGGGCAACTATGGCTACACCTTC. Amino acid sequence: CASRFGGQGNYGYTF.

This chain links TRBV15 with TRBJ1-4; the D is unclear. The CDR3 length is 12 residues. The germline V gene has CDR1 LNHNV and CDR2 YYDKDF (reference sequence). V shed 5 bases and J shed 8 bases, with 9 bases lying between them. The CDR3 protein is CATSHDQEKLFF. In nucleotides, the CDR3 is TGTGCCACCAGCCATGACCAGGAAAAACTGTTTTTT.

The CDR3 sequence: CASSIYGQGYTF. CDR3 bases: TGTGCCAGTAGTATATACGGGCAAGGCTACACCTTC. The chain carries TRBV19 and TRBJ1-2, with no clear D. The CDR3 runs 12 residues. Looked up from germline, CDR1 is LNHDA and CDR2 is SQIVND (reference sequence). V was clipped by 2 bases and J by 8 bases, with 9 bases between them.

The rearrangement joins TRBV28 to TRBJ2-3; 11 bases are a match to TRBD1. The germline CDR1 and CDR2 sequences are MDHEN and SYDVKM. The CDR3 sequence is 15 residues long. Trimming cost V 8 bases and J 6 bases; bases outside gene matches: 10. CDR3: CASGPGQGAADTQYF. The CDR3 DNA reads as TGTGCCAGCGGCCCTGGACAGGGGGCTGCGGATACGCAGTATTTT.

The V gene is TRBV18, the J gene TRBJ2-3, with TRBD2 identical over 11 bases. Losses at the gene ends were 5 bases for V and 1 base for J; bases not matched to a gene: 2. Per the germline V gene, CDR1 is KGHSH and CDR2 is LQKENI. CDR3 size: 15 residues. CDR3 nucleotides: TGTGCCAGCTCAGGGGGACTAGCGGGCACAGATACGCAGTATTTT. It encodes CASSGGLAGTDTQYF.

The chain uses TRBV4-2 and TRBJ1-3, with D perhaps TRBD1 (5 bases). Germline V gene data show CDR1 as LGHNA and CDR2 as YNFKEQ. The CDR3 spans 17 residues. V lost 2 bases and J lost 0, with 14 bases in between. CDR3 amino acids: CASSQPGITSSGNTIYF. The CDR3 DNA follows: TGTGCCAGCAGCCAACCAGGGATTACTAGCTCTGGAAACACCATATATTTT.

V and J are TRBV5-1 and TRBJ2-4; tentative D call: TRBD1 (5 bases). Germline V CDR1 and CDR2: SGHRS, YFSETQ. V lost 4 bases, J lost 5 bases, and 13 bases lay in between. This CDR3 spans 14 amino acids. CDR3 in amino acids: CASSPNLQENIQYF. CDR3 coding DNA: TGCGCCAGCAGCCCGAACTTACAGGAAAACATTCAGTACTTC. Using reference TRBV5-1 and TRBJ2-4 for the parts outside the CDR3, the full variable domain is KAGVTQTPRYLIKTRGQQVTLSCSPISGHRSVSWYQQTPGQGLQFLFEYFSETQRNKGNFPGRFSGRQFSNSRSEMNVSTLELGDSALYLCASSPNLQENIQYFGAGTRLSVL.